The 8 T cell receptor beta chains below come from one sample, sequenced in a study of T cells in narcolepsy. TCRdb's copy holds only in-frame clones and misses some; the assay was immunoSEQ multiplex PCR. This table has roughly 23,000 clones, approximately 81% appearing once. Sequencing used memory (CD45RA-) CD4+ T cells from blood. The source is a human donor in good health.

Remarks on this clone: Other DNA variants within this sample encode the same CDR3. The V call is TRBV4-1, the J call TRBJ2-6, with TRBD1 as a possible D gene (6 bases). CDR3 length: 19 residues. Germline V lookup: CDR1 MGHRA, CDR2 YSYEKL. Trimming removed 0 bases at V and 0 bases at J, with 15 bases between. The CDR3 coding sequence is TGCGCCAGCAGCCAAGATTGGGGGCAGAAGTCCTCTGGGGCCAACGTCCTGACTTTC. Its translation is CASSQDWGQKSSGANVLTF.

V is TRBV7-2 and J is TRBJ2-2, with D perhaps being TRBD1 or TRBD2 (6 bases each). Trimming left V 5 bases short and J 10 bases short, with 8 bases between. The CDR3 is 11 amino acids. The V gene's germline CDR1 is SGHTA and CDR2 FQGNSA. CDR3 amino acids: CASSRGVELFF. The DNA for the CDR3 is TGTGCCAGCAGCAGGGGGGTGGAGCTGTTTTTT.

The chain has TRBV19 and TRBJ2-3; D might be TRBD1 or TRBD2, each matching 5 bases. CDR1 is LNHDA and CDR2 is SQIVND in the germline V gene (reference sequence). This CDR3 region has 17 residues. The V end was cut by 4 bases, the J end by 4 bases, with 21 bases between. Written as DNA, the CDR3 is TGTGCCAGTAGTAACCCGGGGACCGGTAGGGGCGCAGATACGCAGTATTTT. Residues: CASSNPGTGRGADTQYF.

This clone has more than one count but fewer than ten. V is TRBV10-3 and J is TRBJ2-7; D perhaps matches TRBD2 (5 bases). CDR1 ENHRY and CDR2 SYGVKD come from the germline V gene. The CDR3 extends over 14 amino acids. Trimming removed 5 bases from V and 2 bases from J, with 13 bases in between. CDR3 nucleotide sequence: TGTGCCATCAGTCACCGGGATAGAACCTACGAGCAGTACTTC. This translates into CAISHRDRTYEQYF.

DNA of the CDR3: TGTGCCAGCAGCTTAGCGGACAGCACAGATACGCAGTATTTT. Translated: CASSLADSTDTQYF. The rearrangement links TRBV7-9 to TRBJ2-3; D not resolved. With 0 bases removed from V and 0 bases from J, the gap between germline ends came to 4 bases. Germline values: CDR1 SEHNR, CDR2 FQNEAQ (reference sequence). CDR3 length: 14 amino acids.

This rearrangement joins TRBV13 to TRBJ1-3; tentative D call: TRBD1 (5 bases). This CDR3 region has 14 residues. Germline V CDR1 and CDR2: PRHDT, FYEKMQ (reference sequence). V was trimmed by 2 bases and J by 3 bases, leaving 8 bases between them. This CDR3 is CASSLQGYGNTIYF. The CDR3 nucleotides are TGTGCCAGCAGCTTACAGGGATATGGAAACACCATATATTTT.

The chain recombines TRBV7-3 with TRBJ2-3; no reliable D call. Trimming took off 2 bases at V and 3 bases at J, with 12 bases between the two ends. This CDR3 contains 15 residues. The germline gives CDR1 SGHTA, CDR2 FQGTGA. CDR3 in amino acids: CASSLGVSLTDTQYF. DNA of the CDR3: TGTGCCAGCAGCTTAGGAGTCTCCCTTACAGATACGCAGTATTTT.

The rearrangement uses TRBV5-8 and TRBJ2-3, with 11 bases identical to TRBD1. The CDR3 loop spans 14 amino acids. Germline values: CDR1 SGHTS, CDR2 YDEGEE. V trimming: 2 bases; J trimming: 7 bases; junction bases outside the gene matches: 3. The CDR3 is CASSFGQGAYTQYF. The CDR3 nucleotides read TGTGCCAGCAGCTTCGGACAGGGGGCATATACGCAGTATTTT. Using reference TRBV5-8 and TRBJ2-3 for the parts outside the CDR3, the full variable domain is EAGVTQSPTHLIKTRGQQATLRCSPISGHTSVYWYQQALGLGLQFLLWYDEGEERNRGNFPPRFSGRQFPNYSSELNVNALELEDSALYLCASSFGQGAYTQYFGPGTRLTVL.